The rows below give T cell receptor beta chains drawn from one sample of a study of blood T cell repertoires in COVID-19. Sequencing was performed with immunoSEQ multiplex PCR; in TCRdb, only in-frame clones are kept and a portion is missing. The sample carries 240,000 or so clones, about 90% recorded once. The specimen was PBMCs or T cells enriched from blood (not recorded which). The receptor source for this set is a man in his fifties who had been exposed to COVID-19. The CDR3 runs from the conserved cysteine through the conserved F or W. A D gene is named only where the DNA matches it firmly. Some rows have no size entry. The others give once, few or many, or a class for an expanded clone.

d_gene: NA
j_gene: TRBJ2-2
abundance: NA
v_gene: TRBV28
CDR3aa: CASPLLPHRDDTGELFF
CDR3nt: TGTGCCAGCCCTCTCTTACCCCACCGGGATGACACCGGGGAGCTGTTTTTT

d_gene: TRBD2
j_gene: TRBJ2-2
abundance: NA
v_gene: TRBV9
CDR3aa: CASSVGPSGGARELFF
CDR3nt: TGTGCCAGCAGCGTAGGGCCTAGCGGGGGGGCAAGGGAGCTGTTTTTT

d_gene: NA
j_gene: TRBJ1-3
abundance: NA
v_gene: TRBV10-3
CDR3aa: CAISDQQELISGNTIYF
CDR3nt: TGTGCCATCAGTGACCAACAGGAGCTCATCTCTGGAAACACCATATATTTT

d_gene: NA
j_gene: TRBJ2-1
abundance: few
v_gene: TRBV5-1
CDR3aa: CASSQTTANNEQFF
CDR3nt: TGCGCCAGCAGCCAGACTACCGCAAACAATGAGCAGTTCTTC

d_gene: TRBD2
j_gene: TRBJ2-3
abundance: NA
v_gene: TRBV25-1
CDR3aa: CASSEFGSGRVYTQYF
CDR3nt: TGTGCCAGCAGTGAATTTGGTAGCGGGAGAGTATATACGCAGTATTTT

d_gene: TRBD1
j_gene: TRBJ1-2
abundance: once
v_gene: TRBV28
CDR3aa: CASSSGTGTPNYGYTF
CDR3nt: TGTGCCAGCAGCTCCGGGACAGGGACACCTAACTATGGCTACACCTTC

d_gene: NA
j_gene: TRBJ1-1
abundance: NA
v_gene: TRBV5-1
CDR3aa: CASSDTGMNTEAFF
CDR3nt: TGCGCCAGCTCGGATACAGGGATGAACACTGAAGCTTTCTTT

d_gene: NA
j_gene: TRBJ2-2
abundance: NA
v_gene: TRBV5-1
CDR3aa: CASNRGQASYGELFF
CDR3nt: TGCGCCAGCAATCGAGGGCAGGCATCTTACGGGGAGCTGTTTTTT

d_gene: NA
j_gene: TRBJ1-2
abundance: few
v_gene: TRBV6-6
CDR3aa: CASSRARQVLNYGYTF
CDR3nt: TGTGCCAGCAGTCGCGCCCGACAGGTCCTAAACTATGGCTACACCTTC

d_gene: NA
j_gene: TRBJ2-5
abundance: once
v_gene: TRBV21-1
CDR3aa: CASSAPGGRETQYF
CDR3nt: TGTGCCAGCAGCGCCCCAGGGGGGAGGGAGACCCAGTACTTC

d_gene: TRBD2
j_gene: TRBJ2-1
abundance: once
v_gene: TRBV5-4
CDR3aa: CASTEGLAGRSNEQFF
CDR3nt: TGTGCCAGCACCGAGGGACTAGCGGGAAGGTCGAATGAGCAGTTCTTC

d_gene: NA
j_gene: TRBJ2-5
abundance: once
v_gene: TRBV5-6
CDR3aa: CASSQEGHEQETQYF
CDR3nt: TGTGCCAGCAGCCAGGAGGGGCACGAGCAGGAGACCCAGTACTTC

d_gene: NA
j_gene: TRBJ1-1
abundance: NA
v_gene: TRBV2
CDR3aa: CASQVERNTEAFF
CDR3nt: TGTGCCAGCCAGGTGGAAAGGAACACTGAAGCTTTCTTT

d_gene: NA
j_gene: TRBJ1-2
abundance: NA
v_gene: TRBV2
CDR3aa: CAREAASNYGYTF
CDR3nt: TGTGCCAGGGAGGCAGCGTCTAACTATGGCTACACCTTC

d_gene: NA
j_gene: TRBJ2-3
abundance: NA
v_gene: TRBV28
CDR3aa: CASSLRGTSTDTQYF
CDR3nt: TGTGCCAGCAGTTTACGCGGGACTAGCACAGATACGCAGTATTTT

d_gene: NA
j_gene: TRBJ2-3
abundance: NA
v_gene: TRBV7-2
CDR3aa: CASSPSPEGTQYF
CDR3nt: TGTGCCAGCAGCCCTTCCCCCGAGGGTACGCAGTATTTT

d_gene: TRBD2
j_gene: TRBJ2-1
abundance: NA
v_gene: TRBV14
CDR3aa: CASSQPSGRNRRNEQFF
CDR3nt: TGTGCCAGCAGCCAACCTAGCGGGAGGAACAGAAGAAATGAGCAGTTCTTC

d_gene: TRBD1
j_gene: TRBJ2-2
abundance: NA
v_gene: TRBV6-1
CDR3aa: CASSAPGTGATGELFF
CDR3nt: TGTGCCAGCAGTGCGCCAGGGACAGGGGCCACCGGGGAGCTGTTTTTT

d_gene: NA
j_gene: TRBJ2-3
abundance: NA
v_gene: TRBV19
CDR3aa: CASSNWGGDTDTQYF
CDR3nt: TGTGCCAGTAGTAACTGGGGAGGTGACACAGATACGCAGTATTTT

d_gene: TRBD1
j_gene: TRBJ1-6
abundance: NA
v_gene: TRBV11-1
CDR3aa: CASSSTGTYNSPLHF
CDR3nt: TGTGCCAGCAGCTCGACAGGGACGTATAATTCACCCCTCCACTTT

d_gene: TRBD1
j_gene: TRBJ2-2
abundance: NA
v_gene: TRBV5-1
CDR3aa: CASSPGQGNTGELFF
CDR3nt: TGCGCCAGCAGCCCTGGACAGGGGAACACCGGGGAGCTGTTTTTT

d_gene: NA
j_gene: TRBJ2-4
abundance: NA
v_gene: TRBV6-5
CDR3aa: CASSYSGAAGNIQYF
CDR3nt: TGTGCCAGCAGTTACTCGGGGGCCGCGGGAAACATTCAGTACTTC

d_gene: TRBD2
j_gene: TRBJ2-5
abundance: NA
v_gene: TRBV9
CDR3aa: CASSVGTSGQETQYF
CDR3nt: TGTGCCAGCAGCGTAGGGACTAGCGGCCAAGAGACCCAGTACTTC

d_gene: TRBD1
j_gene: TRBJ1-2
abundance: NA
v_gene: TRBV19
CDR3aa: CATAGGRGSYGYTF
CDR3nt: TGTGCCACCGCAGGGGGGAGAGGTAGCTATGGCTACACCTTC

d_gene: TRBD2
j_gene: TRBJ2-1
abundance: once
v_gene: TRBV7-3
CDR3aa: CASSLEREAYNEQFF
CDR3nt: TGTGCCAGCAGCTTAGAGCGGGAGGCCTACAATGAGCAGTTCTTC

d_gene: TRBD1
j_gene: TRBJ2-7
abundance: once
v_gene: TRBV7-8
CDR3aa: CASSSNRGLDQYF
CDR3nt: TGTGCCAGCAGCTCGAACAGGGGGCTGGACCAGTACTTC

d_gene: TRBD2
j_gene: TRBJ2-3
abundance: NA
v_gene: TRBV5-6
CDR3aa: CASIQAGGRTDTQYF
CDR3nt: TGTGCCAGCATCCAAGCGGGGGGCCGCACAGATACGCAGTATTTT

d_gene: NA
j_gene: TRBJ2-5
abundance: NA
v_gene: TRBV3-1/TRBV3-2
CDR3aa: CASSHSTRETQYF
CDR3nt: TGTGCCAGCAGTCACTCAACTCGGGAGACCCAGTACTTC

d_gene: TRBD1
j_gene: TRBJ1-2
abundance: once
v_gene: TRBV5-1
CDR3aa: CASSPTGALGYTF
CDR3nt: TGCGCCAGCAGTCCTACAGGGGCTCTAGGATACACCTTC

d_gene: NA
j_gene: TRBJ1-1
abundance: NA
v_gene: TRBV24-1
CDR3aa: CATSDTRAGSTEAFF
CDR3nt: TGTGCCACCAGTGATACCCGGGCGGGGAGCACTGAAGCTTTCTTT

d_gene: TRBD1
j_gene: TRBJ1-5
abundance: NA
v_gene: TRBV28
CDR3aa: CASRGVTGGLYSNQPQHF
CDR3nt: TGTGCCAGCAGAGGAGTGACAGGGGGCCTATATAGCAATCAGCCCCAGCATTTT

d_gene: NA
j_gene: TRBJ2-1
abundance: NA
v_gene: TRBV12-3/TRBV12-4
CDR3aa: CASSYRSEQFF
CDR3nt: TGTGCCAGCAGTTACCGTAGTGAGCAGTTCTTC

d_gene: NA
j_gene: TRBJ1-5
abundance: NA
v_gene: TRBV10-3
CDR3aa: CAISEILREGSNQPQHF
CDR3nt: TGTGCCATCAGTGAGATTCTCAGGGAAGGGAGCAATCAGCCCCAGCATTTT

d_gene: TRBD2
j_gene: TRBJ2-1
abundance: NA
v_gene: TRBV29-1
CDR3aa: CSVVGAGGLYNEQFF
CDR3nt: TGCAGCGTTGTAGGAGCGGGAGGGCTTTACAATGAGCAGTTCTTC

d_gene: NA
j_gene: TRBJ2-2
abundance: NA
v_gene: TRBV24-1
CDR3aa: CATRSRGPGELFF
CDR3nt: TGTGCCACCAGGAGCAGGGGTCCCGGGGAGCTGTTTTTT

d_gene: NA
j_gene: TRBJ1-4
abundance: NA
v_gene: TRBV5-1
CDR3aa: CASSPLQGLSEKLFF
CDR3nt: TGCGCCAGCAGCCCTTTACAGGGTTTGAGCGAAAAACTGTTTTTT

d_gene: NA
j_gene: TRBJ2-1
abundance: once
v_gene: TRBV28
CDR3aa: CASSFSSSNEQFF
CDR3nt: TGTGCCAGCAGTTTTTCGTCTTCCAATGAGCAGTTCTTC

d_gene: NA
j_gene: TRBJ1-2
abundance: NA
v_gene: TRBV11-3
CDR3aa: CASSFSPTMGYTF
CDR3nt: TGTGCCAGCAGCTTTTCCCCCACTATGGGCTACACCTTC

d_gene: NA
j_gene: TRBJ1-4
abundance: NA
v_gene: TRBV2
CDR3aa: CASSVILTNEKLFF
CDR3nt: TGTGCCAGCAGTGTTATATTAACTAATGAAAAACTGTTTTTT

d_gene: NA
j_gene: TRBJ1-2
abundance: NA
v_gene: TRBV7-3
CDR3aa: CASSLSTETNYGYTF
CDR3nt: TGTGCCAGCAGCTTAAGCACAGAGACTAACTATGGCTACACCTTC

d_gene: NA
j_gene: TRBJ2-7
abundance: NA
v_gene: TRBV6-5
CDR3aa: CASSKRGRIIDEQYF
CDR3nt: TGTGCCAGCAGCAAGAGAGGGCGGATCATTGACGAGCAGTACTTC

d_gene: NA
j_gene: TRBJ1-1
abundance: NA
v_gene: TRBV7-9
CDR3aa: CASSSGPLGAFF
CDR3nt: TGTGCCAGCAGCAGCGGGCCTCTGGGAGCTTTCTTT

d_gene: TRBD2
j_gene: TRBJ2-5
abundance: NA
v_gene: TRBV2
CDR3aa: CASSGWTSATRETQYF
CDR3nt: TGTGCCAGCAGTGGGTGGACTAGCGCGACGAGAGAGACCCAGTACTTC

d_gene: NA
j_gene: TRBJ1-5
abundance: NA
v_gene: TRBV2
CDR3aa: CASSRQALNQPQHF
CDR3nt: TGTGCCAGCAGTCGACAGGCACTCAATCAGCCCCAGCATTTT

d_gene: TRBD1
j_gene: TRBJ2-5
abundance: NA
v_gene: TRBV7-3
CDR3aa: CASSFGTAETQYF
CDR3nt: TGTGCCAGCAGCTTTGGGACAGCAGAGACCCAGTACTTC

d_gene: TRBD1
j_gene: TRBJ1-2
abundance: NA
v_gene: TRBV5-6
CDR3aa: CASSWPGQSIIYGYTF
CDR3nt: TGTGCCAGCAGCTGGCCGGGACAGAGTATTATTTATGGCTACACCTTC

d_gene: TRBD1
j_gene: TRBJ2-7
abundance: NA
v_gene: TRBV7-9
CDR3aa: CASSALAGTVRYEQYF
CDR3nt: TGTGCCAGCAGCGCCCTCGCCGGGACAGTTCGATACGAGCAGTACTTC

d_gene: TRBD1
j_gene: TRBJ1-2
abundance: once
v_gene: TRBV27
CDR3aa: CASRGGQLANYGYTF
CDR3nt: TGTGCCAGCAGGGGGGGACAGTTAGCTAACTATGGCTACACCTTC

d_gene: TRBD2
j_gene: TRBJ2-2
abundance: NA
v_gene: TRBV30
CDR3aa: CAWSATRTSGSHKGTGELFF
CDR3nt: TGTGCCTGGAGTGCCACGCGGACTAGCGGGAGCCATAAGGGCACCGGGGAGCTGTTTTTT

d_gene: NA
j_gene: TRBJ1-4
abundance: NA
v_gene: TRBV19
CDR3aa: CASSNSGLTLPTNEKLFF
CDR3nt: TGTGCCAGTAGTAATTCGGGACTGACTCTTCCAACTAATGAAAAACTGTTTTTT

d_gene: TRBD1
j_gene: TRBJ1-2
abundance: NA
v_gene: TRBV25-1
CDR3aa: CASSETGVDYGYTF
CDR3nt: TGTGCCAGCAGTGAAACAGGGGTCGACTATGGCTACACCTTC

d_gene: TRBD1
j_gene: TRBJ2-2
abundance: NA
v_gene: TRBV11-2
CDR3aa: CASSNRDRGSTGELFF
CDR3nt: TGTGCCAGCAGCAACCGGGACAGGGGGAGCACGGGGGAGCTGTTTTTT

d_gene: TRBD1
j_gene: TRBJ2-2
abundance: NA
v_gene: TRBV19
CDR3aa: CASSSRDRGSNTGELFF
CDR3nt: TGTGCCAGTAGTTCCCGGGACAGGGGGTCAAACACCGGGGAGCTGTTTTTT